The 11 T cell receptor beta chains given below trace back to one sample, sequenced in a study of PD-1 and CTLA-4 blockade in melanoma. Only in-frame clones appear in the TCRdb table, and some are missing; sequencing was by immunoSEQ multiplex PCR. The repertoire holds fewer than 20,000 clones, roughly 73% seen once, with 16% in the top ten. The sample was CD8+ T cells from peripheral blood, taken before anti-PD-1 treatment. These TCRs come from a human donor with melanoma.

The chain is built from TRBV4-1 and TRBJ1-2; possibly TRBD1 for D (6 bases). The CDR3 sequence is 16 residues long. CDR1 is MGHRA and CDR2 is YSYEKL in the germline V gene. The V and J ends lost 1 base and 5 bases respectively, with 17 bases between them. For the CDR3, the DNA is TGCGCCAGCAGCCAAGGGACACCTGGAGGGGGTTATGGCTACACCTTC. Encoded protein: CASSQGTPGGGYGYTF.

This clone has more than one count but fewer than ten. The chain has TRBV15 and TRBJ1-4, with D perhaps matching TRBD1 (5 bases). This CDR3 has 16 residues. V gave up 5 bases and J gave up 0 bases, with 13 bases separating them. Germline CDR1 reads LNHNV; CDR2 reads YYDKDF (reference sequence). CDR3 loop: CATSRTRGATNEKLFF. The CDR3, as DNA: TGTGCCACCAGCCGTACTAGGGGCGCAACTAATGAAAAACTGTTTTTT.

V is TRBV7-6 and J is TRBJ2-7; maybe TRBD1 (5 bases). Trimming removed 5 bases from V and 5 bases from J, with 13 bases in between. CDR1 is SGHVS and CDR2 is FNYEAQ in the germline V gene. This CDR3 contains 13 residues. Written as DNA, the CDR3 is TGTGCCAGCAGCCGAGCAGGGATCGACGAGCAGTACTTC. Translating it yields CASSRAGIDEQYF.

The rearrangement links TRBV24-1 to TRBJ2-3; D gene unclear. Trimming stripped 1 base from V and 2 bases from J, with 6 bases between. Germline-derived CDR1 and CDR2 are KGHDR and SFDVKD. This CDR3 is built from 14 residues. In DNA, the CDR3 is TGTGCCACCAGTGATTTTACTGACACAGATACGCAGTATTTT. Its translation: CATSDFTDTDTQYF.

This CDR3 is CATSDLGQDTGELFF. In DNA form, the CDR3 reads TGTGCCACCAGTGATTTGGGACAGGACACCGGGGAGCTGTTTTTT. J is TRBJ2-2 and V is TRBV24-1, with TRBD1 matching 7 bases. The CDR3 sequence is 15 residues long. Looked up from germline, CDR1 is KGHDR and CDR2 is SFDVKD. V lost 0 bases to trimming and J lost 3 bases; unmatched junction nucleotides: 0.

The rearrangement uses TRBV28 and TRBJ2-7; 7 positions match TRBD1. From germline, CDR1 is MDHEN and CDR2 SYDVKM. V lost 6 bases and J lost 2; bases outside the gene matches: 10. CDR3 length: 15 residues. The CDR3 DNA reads TGTGCCAGCAGCATACGGACAGGCACCACCTACGAGCAGTACTTC. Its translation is CASSIRTGTTYEQYF.

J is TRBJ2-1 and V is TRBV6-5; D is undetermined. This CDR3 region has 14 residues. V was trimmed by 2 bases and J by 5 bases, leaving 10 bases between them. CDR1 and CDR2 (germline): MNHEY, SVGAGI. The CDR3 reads CASSYLRRHNEQFF. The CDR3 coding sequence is TGTGCCAGCAGTTACCTTCGACGCCACAATGAGCAGTTCTTC.

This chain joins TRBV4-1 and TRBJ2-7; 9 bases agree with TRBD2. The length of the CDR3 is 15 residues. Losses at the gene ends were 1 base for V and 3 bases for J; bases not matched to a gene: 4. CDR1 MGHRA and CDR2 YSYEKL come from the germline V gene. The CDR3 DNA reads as TGCGCCAGCAGCCAAGTAGCGGGAGAGTTCTACGAGCAGTACTTC. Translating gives CASSQVAGEFYEQYF.

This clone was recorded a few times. The CDR3 bases are TGCGCCAGCAGCCAAGAAACGGGATTCACTGAAGCTTTCTTT. Protein sequence: CASSQETGFTEAFF. The chain links TRBV4-1 to TRBJ1-1; D unresolved. The germline V and J ends were trimmed by 0 bases and 4 bases, with 9 bases remaining between them. The CDR3 sequence is 14 residues long. Germline V CDR1 and CDR2: MGHRA, YSYEKL.

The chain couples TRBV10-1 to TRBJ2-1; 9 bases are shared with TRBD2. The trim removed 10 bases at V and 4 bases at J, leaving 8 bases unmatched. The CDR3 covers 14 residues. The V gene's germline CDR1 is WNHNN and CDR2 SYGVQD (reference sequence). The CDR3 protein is CATHTSGLYNEQFF. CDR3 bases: TGCGCCACTCATACTAGCGGGCTATACAATGAGCAGTTCTTC.

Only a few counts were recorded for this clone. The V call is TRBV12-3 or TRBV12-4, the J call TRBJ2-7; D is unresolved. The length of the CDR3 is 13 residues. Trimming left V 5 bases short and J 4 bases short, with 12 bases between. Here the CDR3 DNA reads TGTGCCAGCAGTCCCTCGTACTCATACGAGCAGTACTTC. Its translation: CASSPSYSYEQYF.